The 30 T cell receptor beta chains given below trace back to one sample, sequenced in a study of cytotoxic CD8 clonotypes in ibrutinib-treated CLL. Some clones are missing from TCRdb's copy, which holds only in-frame ones; the method was immunoSEQ multiplex PCR. Counted here are fewer than 200,000 clones, 70% to 85% occurring once; the ten biggest clones make up roughly 4.6%. Source: PBMCs, taken after 24 months of ibrutinib treatment. The receptors here all came from a human donor with chronic lymphocytic leukemia.

There are a few counts of this clone. This chain links TRBV5-3 with TRBJ1-2; D may be TRBD1 (6 bases). TRBV5-3 is given ORF status, its function remaining uncertain. This CDR3 has 17 residues. V lost 3 bases to trimming and J lost 2 bases, with 20 bases between them. The CDR3 DNA follows: TGTGCCAGAAGCTCCTACTCATTGACAGGACCCAACTATGGCTACACCTTC. Protein: CARSSYSLTGPNYGYTF.

V usage is TRBV7-9 and J usage is TRBJ1-5; tentatively, D is TRBD1 (6 bases). Germline lookup yields CDR1 SEHNR and CDR2 FQNEAQ (reference sequence). The CDR3 totals 13 residues. The V end lost 5 bases, the J end lost 6 bases, and 11 bases lay between the germline ends. The CDR3 protein is CASSKQGFQPQHF. The CDR3 DNA sequence: TGTGCCAGCAGCAAACAGGGATTTCAGCCCCAGCATTTT.

This rearrangement joins TRBV6-6 to TRBJ1-2; D is perhaps TRBD1 (6 bases). Germline CDR1 and CDR2: MNHNY and SVGAGI (reference sequence). V lost 6 bases and J 7 bases, leaving 15 bases between the germline ends. The CDR3 contains 13 residues. The CDR3 nucleotides are TGTGCCAGCAGATACGCGGGGGCGCCTGGCTACACCTTC. Amino acids: CASRYAGAPGYTF.

The gene calls are TRBV30 and TRBJ2-4; TRBD2 is a possible D gene (6 bases). V lost 3 bases and J 15 bases, leaving 6 bases between the germline ends. The CDR3 has 8 residues. Germline V gives CDR1 GTSNPN, CDR2 SVGIG (reference sequence). The CDR3 protein is CAWSGGYF. The CDR3 DNA reads TGTGCCTGGAGCGGGGGGTACTTC.

This clone came up a few times. The chain is built from TRBV6-6 and TRBJ2-3; 7 bases align to TRBD1. CDR3 length equals 15 residues. V dropped 6 bases and J dropped 0; count of bases not matched to a gene: 6. Germline CDR1 is MNHNY and CDR2 is SVGAGI (reference sequence). CDR3 residues: CASSPRDRSTDTQYF. For the CDR3, the DNA is TGTGCCAGCAGCCCCCGGGACAGAAGCACAGATACGCAGTATTTT.

This clone was seen just once. The V call is TRBV7-3, the J call TRBJ2-2, with no clear D. The V end was cut by 3 bases, the J end by 2 bases, with 1 base between. This CDR3 has 12 amino acids. Looked up from germline, CDR1 is SGHTA and CDR2 is FQGTGA. The CDR3 is CASSFNTGELFF. CDR3 bases: TGTGCCAGCAGCTTTAACACCGGGGAGCTGTTTTTT.

This chain links TRBV19 with TRBJ1-3; the match to TRBD1 covers 9 bases. This CDR3 spans 15 amino acids. CDR1 LNHDA and CDR2 SQIVND come from the germline V gene (reference sequence). The ends lost 7 bases at V and 1 base at J; junction bases unmatched: 5. The CDR3 DNA sequence: TGTGCCAGTACCCCGGGACAGGGTTCTGGAAACACCATATATTTT. Amino acid sequence: CASTPGQGSGNTIYF. The complete variable domain, with remaining parts taken from reference TRBV19 and TRBJ1-3, reads DGGITQSPKYLFRKEGQNVTLSCEQNLNHDAMYWYRQDPGQGLRLIYYSQIVNDFQKGDIAEGYSVSREKKESFPLTVTSAQKNPTAFYLCASTPGQGSGNTIYFGEGSWLTVV.

The chain joins TRBV30 to TRBJ1-2, with TRBD1 matching 10 bases. The CDR3 has 15 residues. The germline CDR1 and CDR2 sequences are GTSNPN and SVGIG (reference sequence). With 3 bases clipped from V and 0 bases from J, the junction kept 4 bases outside the gene matches. CDR3 nucleotides: TGTGCCTGGAGGGGACAGGGGTTAGCTAACTATGGCTACACCTTC. It specifies CAWRGQGLANYGYTF.

This clone turned up a few times. The V and J genes are TRBV11-3 and TRBJ2-3; 7 nucleotides line up with TRBD1. Germline trimming cut 3 bases from V and 0 bases from J; bases unmatched to any gene: 9. The CDR3 has 17 residues. Germline V gene data show CDR1 as SGHNT and CDR2 as YENEEA. The CDR3 loop reads CASSFLPRTGSTDTQYF. The CDR3 region has the DNA TGTGCCAGCAGCTTCTTACCTCGGACAGGAAGCACAGATACGCAGTATTTT.

This clone was detected only a few times. The V call is TRBV5-1, the J call TRBJ1-3, with 7 bases that match TRBD1. The CDR3 extends over 15 amino acids. V lost 5 bases, J lost 0 bases, and 5 bases stayed unmatched. CDR1 is SGHRS, CDR2 YFSETQ, per germline. Here the CDR3 DNA reads TGCGCCAGCAGGCCAACAGGGGCCTCTGGAAACACCATATATTTT. Residues: CASRPTGASGNTIYF.

This sequence joins TRBV4-3 and TRBJ1-3, with D maybe TRBD1 (5 bases). In germline, CDR1 is LGHNA, CDR2 YSLEER. The CDR3 sequence is 18 residues long. V lost 4 bases, J lost 0 bases, and 19 bases lay in between. CDR3 nucleotides: TGCGCCAGCAGCCTCACAACCGGGACTGTCGGCTCTGGAAACACCATATATTTT. Its protein is CASSLTTGTVGSGNTIYF.

The genes are TRBV6-5 and TRBJ1-3, with no clear D. The germline V and J ends were trimmed by 6 bases and 0 bases, with 12 bases remaining between them. The germline V gene has CDR1 MNHEY and CDR2 SVGAGI. This CDR3 region has 15 residues. CDR3 DNA sequence: TGTGCCAGCAGCCGCGCGGGAAGCTCTGGAAACACCATATATTTT. Encoded protein: CASSRAGSSGNTIYF.

V gene TRBV6-6 combines with J gene TRBJ1-2; a weak D match, TRBD1 (6 bases). The CDR3 extends over 13 amino acids. The V end was cut by 1 base, the J end by 8 bases, with 11 bases between. Per the germline V gene, CDR1 is MNHNY and CDR2 is SVGAGI (reference sequence). CDR3 nucleotides: TGTGCCAGCAGTTACTATCAGGGACACGGCTACACCTTC. Its protein is CASSYYQGHGYTF.

The rearrangement joins TRBV11-3 to TRBJ2-2; the D gene is possibly TRBD2 (6 bases). The length of the CDR3 is 14 residues. The V gene lost 1 base and the J gene lost 4 bases, with 7 bases spanning the gap. Germline values: CDR1 SGHNT, CDR2 YENEEA. The CDR3 coding sequence is TGTGCCAGCAGCTTAGGGAGGGTCACCGGGGAGCTGTTTTTT. Its protein is CASSLGRVTGELFF.

V usage is TRBV4-1 and J usage is TRBJ1-1, with D unclear. CDR3 length: 13 residues. V lost 0 bases and J 5 bases, leaving 7 bases between the germline ends. The germline gives CDR1 MGHRA, CDR2 YSYEKL. Here the CDR3 reads CASSQDSNTEAFF. The CDR3 DNA reads TGCGCCAGCAGCCAAGATAGTAATACTGAAGCTTTCTTT.

CDR3 DNA: TGTGCCAGCAGCTCAGGACAGGGTTGGCGCCAGCCCCAGCATTTT. Protein sequence: CASSSGQGWRQPQHF. The chain employs TRBV7-6 and TRBJ1-5; TRBD1 matches at 8 bases. Germline V gene sequence: CDR1 SGHVS, CDR2 FNYEAQ. This CDR3 contains 15 residues. After removal of 4 bases from V and 7 bases from J, the junction contained 9 bases not matched to a gene.

The CDR3 loop is CATSRDQYEQYF. Here the CDR3 DNA reads TGTGCCACCAGCAGGGACCAGTACGAGCAGTACTTC. The chain has TRBV15 and TRBJ2-7, with D hard to call. This CDR3 region has 12 residues. Germline V lookup: CDR1 LNHNV, CDR2 YYDKDF (reference sequence). The V and J ends lost 3 bases and 4 bases respectively, with 7 bases between them. Full variable domain (outside the CDR3, taken from reference TRBV15 and TRBJ2-7): DAMVIQNPRYQVTQFGKPVTLSCSQTLNHNVMYWYQQKSSQAPKLLFHYYDKDFNNEADTPDNFQSRRPNTSFCFLDIRSPGLGDTAMYLCATSRDQYEQYFGPGTRLTVT.

The chain has TRBV9 and TRBJ2-3; tentative D call: TRBD2 (6 bases). Trimming left V 2 bases short and J 0 bases short, with 10 bases between. The CDR3 contains 15 residues. Germline V gene data show CDR1 as SGDLS and CDR2 as YYNGEE. In DNA, the CDR3 is TGTGCCAGCAGCGTTTCCAGCGGGAGCACAGATACGCAGTATTTT. It translates to CASSVSSGSTDTQYF.

The chain carries TRBV29-1 and TRBJ1-5; D might be TRBD1 (6 bases). This CDR3 has 14 residues. CDR1 SQVTM and CDR2 ANQGSEA come from the germline V gene. V dropped 6 bases and J dropped 2 bases, with 14 bases sitting between them. The CDR3 reads CSVGGQRGNQPQHF. As DNA, the CDR3 is TGCAGCGTGGGGGGGCAGAGGGGCAATCAGCCCCAGCATTTT.

This chain joins TRBV5-1 and TRBJ1-2; TRBD1 is a possible D gene (6 bases). The CDR3 consists of 13 residues. The germline V gene has CDR1 SGHRS and CDR2 YFSETQ. V was clipped by 1 base and J by 6 bases, with 10 bases between them. CDR3 amino acids: CASSLYRANGYTF. Written as DNA, the CDR3 is TGCGCCAGCAGCTTGTACAGGGCCAATGGCTACACCTTC.

This rearrangement joins TRBV5-1 to TRBJ2-1; D perhaps matches TRBD1 (7 bases). This CDR3 is built from 15 residues. Germline lookup yields CDR1 SGHRS and CDR2 YFSETQ. V dropped 7 bases and J dropped 0 bases, with 14 bases sitting between them. DNA for the CDR3: TGCGCCAGCTGGTCAGGGGGGAGCTCCTACAATGAGCAGTTCTTC. It is translated as CASWSGGSSYNEQFF.

The chain recombines TRBV11-2 with TRBJ2-3; D remains ambiguous. V gave up 1 base and J gave up 2 bases, with 7 bases separating them. The CDR3 is 14 amino acids. CDR1 is SGHAT, CDR2 FQNNGV, per germline. CDR3 sequence (DNA): TGTGCCAGCAGCTTAGTTGTTCCCACAGATACGCAGTATTTT. This gives the protein CASSLVVPTDTQYF.

The chain links TRBV10-3 to TRBJ2-7; D is possibly TRBD1 or TRBD2 (5 bases each). The V end lost 3 bases, the J end lost 5 bases, and 29 bases lay between the germline ends. CDR1 is ENHRY, CDR2 SYGVKD, per germline. The length of the CDR3 is 19 residues. Here the CDR3 DNA reads TGTGCCATCAGTGAATTCGTATGGAAAGGGGCGGGCTGGAGCGACGAGCAGTACTTC. Protein sequence: CAISEFVWKGAGWSDEQYF.

This clone was seen a single time. The V gene is TRBV27, the J gene TRBJ1-2; 10 bases are a match to TRBD1. This CDR3 has 14 residues. The germline gives CDR1 MNHEY, CDR2 SMNVEV (reference sequence). Trimming took 7 bases from V and 4 from J; bases not matched to a gene: 6. CDR3 in DNA: TGTGCCAGCACCTGGACAGGGGGAGGCTATGGCTACACCTTC. It yields the protein CASTWTGGGYGYTF.

The chain couples TRBV6-5 to TRBJ2-7, with 11 bases matching TRBD2. Germline CDR1 and CDR2: MNHEY and SVGAGI. Germline trimming cut 6 bases from V and 0 bases from J; bases unmatched to any gene: 4. The length of the CDR3 is 15 residues. CDR3 sequence reads: CASRRTSGPSYEQYF. The DNA for the CDR3 is TGTGCCAGCAGACGGACTAGCGGGCCCTCCTACGAGCAGTACTTC.

J is TRBJ1-5 and V is TRBV19; no definite D call. The CDR3 contains 18 residues. V was clipped by 1 base and J by 0 bases, with 16 bases between them. CDR1 is LNHDA and CDR2 is SQIVND in the germline V gene (reference sequence). CDR3 in DNA: TGTGCCAGTAGTATAGGTCGGCAGCGCGATTATAGCAATCAGCCCCAGCATTTT. This codes for CASSIGRQRDYSNQPQHF.

The chain recombines TRBV11-2 with TRBJ1-1, with a weak D call TRBD1 (6 bases). The germline V gene encodes CDR1 SGHAT and CDR2 FQNNGV. Trimming removed 6 bases at V and 5 bases at J, with 13 bases between. This CDR3 spans 13 amino acids. DNA of the CDR3: TGTGCCAGCAGTTTCGACAGGAGTACTGAAGCTTTCTTT. It codes for CASSFDRSTEAFF.

This clone was observed a single time. The same CDR3 also results from other DNA sequences found in this sample. This chain connects TRBV28 to TRBJ1-2; the D is unclear. The CDR3 loop spans 11 amino acids. Germline V gene lookup returns CDR1 MDHEN and CDR2 SYDVKM. The V end lost 5 bases, the J end lost 4 bases, and 5 bases lay between the germline ends. DNA of the CDR3: TGTGCCAGCAGTAGCGGCTATGGCTACACCTTC. It is translated as CASSSGYGYTF.

The chain combines TRBV6-4 with TRBJ2-3; TRBD2 agrees at 9 bases. The trim removed 4 bases at V and 8 bases at J, leaving 7 bases unmatched. CDR3 length equals 14 residues. Looked up from germline, CDR1 is MRHNA and CDR2 is SNTAGT. In DNA form, the CDR3 reads TGTGCCAGCAGTGTCGTAGCGGGAGCCGCTACGCAGTATTTT. It yields the protein CASSVVAGAATQYF.

This chain connects TRBV6-6 to TRBJ2-1; D remains ambiguous. V shed 4 bases and J shed 3 bases, with 10 bases lying between them. The CDR3 has 14 residues. CDR1 MNHNY and CDR2 SVGAGI come from the germline V gene (reference sequence). The CDR3 is CASSLDQNYNEQFF. For the CDR3, the DNA is TGTGCCAGCAGTTTGGACCAAAACTACAATGAGCAGTTCTTC.